This TCR beta chain was sequenced during a study of cytomegalovirus exposure and HLA in healthy donors. Study outcomes and limitations: Generally TCR sequences proved uncommon, though certain public TCRs appeared in numerous donors. Later analysis identified a missense DCLRE1C variant that was linked to TCR beta V- and J-gene trimming.

This CDR3 comprises 15 residues. In germline, CDR1 is KGHSH, CDR2 LQKENI. V lost 3 bases and J 3 bases, leaving 12 bases between the germline ends. The PCR employed 60 Vbeta primers together with 13 Jbeta primers. In the authors' workflow: Approximately 79 million unique TCR beta chains, some 10 million of them shared, were counted by a later analysis. The protocol was immunoSEQ multiplex PCR, while the TCRdb copy is restricted to in-frame clones and leaves out a portion. V and J calls plus clone size are reproduced from that table; the DNA served to infer D and trimming. The sample lists roughly 130,000 clones, around four fifths seen once, with 2.5% to 3% in the top ten. A word on this clone: Its antigen is unknown.

This TCR was sampled from a boy younger than 10 in good health and CMV-seronegative. Material for sequencing was PBMCs. The rearrangement joins TRBV18 to TRBJ1-3; tentative D call: TRBD1 (5 bases). CDR3 DNA sequence: TGTGCCAGCTCACCCCAGGGTGTGGTTGGAAACACCATATATTTT. As protein: CASSPQGVVGNTIYF.